This is a list of T cell receptor beta chains from one sample in a study of blood T cell repertoires in COVID-19. TCRdb's copy holds only in-frame clones and misses some; the assay was immunoSEQ multiplex PCR. Found here are roughly 60,000 clones, about 76% of them singletons; the top ten hold about 33%. The sequencing sample was made of peripheral blood. These receptors were collected from a human donor in a cohort sampled during active COVID-19. The CDR3 runs from the conserved cysteine through the conserved F or W. The D gene is left open where the match is weak. The size of a clone is reported for some rows only, either as once, few or many, or as a class for expanded clones.

cdr3_nt	cdr3_aa	clone_size	d_call	v_call	j_call
TGTGCCAGCAGCTTGGTGCAAGGGGCTAACTATGGCTACACCTTC	CASSLVQGANYGYTF	.	.	TRBV5-8	TRBJ1-2
TGTGCCAGCAGCTTAACTTTAGCGGGAGGTTTAGCCAAAAACATTCAGTACTTC	CASSLTLAGGLAKNIQYF	.	TRBD2	TRBV7-3	TRBJ2-4
TGTGCCAGCAGCTCGGGACTAGCGGGAGATGAGCAGTTCTTC	CASSSGLAGDEQFF	once	TRBD2	TRBV7-9	TRBJ2-1
TGTGCCAGCTCACCCCCGGGGCGGCGGGGGCCCTCCTACGAGCAGTACTTC	CASSPPGRRGPSYEQYF	.	.	TRBV18	TRBJ2-7
TGTGCCAGCAGCTTGGAGGGGGCTGACTATGGCTACACCTTC	CASSLEGADYGYTF	.	TRBD1	TRBV5-4	TRBJ1-2
TGTGCCAGCAGTTCCCCCCACAGGGGCACCGGGGAGCTGTTTTTT	CASSSPHRGTGELFF	.	TRBD1	TRBV6-2/TRBV6-3	TRBJ2-2
TGTGCCAGCAGCGCGGTAAAAGGGGTAGATGGCTACACCTTC	CASSAVKGVDGYTF	.	.	TRBV11-2	TRBJ1-2
TGTGCCAGCAGCGTAGCGGGAGGGTCCTACAATGAGCAGTTCTTC	CASSVAGGSYNEQFF	.	TRBD2	TRBV6-4	TRBJ2-1
TGTGCCAGCAGCTTGGGAACAGGGGCTGGGGCCAACGTCCTGACTTTC	CASSLGTGAGANVLTF	.	TRBD1	TRBV5-4	TRBJ2-6
TGCGCCAGCAGCTATGGGACTTACAATGAGCAGTTCTTC	CASSYGTYNEQFF	once	.	TRBV5-1	TRBJ2-1